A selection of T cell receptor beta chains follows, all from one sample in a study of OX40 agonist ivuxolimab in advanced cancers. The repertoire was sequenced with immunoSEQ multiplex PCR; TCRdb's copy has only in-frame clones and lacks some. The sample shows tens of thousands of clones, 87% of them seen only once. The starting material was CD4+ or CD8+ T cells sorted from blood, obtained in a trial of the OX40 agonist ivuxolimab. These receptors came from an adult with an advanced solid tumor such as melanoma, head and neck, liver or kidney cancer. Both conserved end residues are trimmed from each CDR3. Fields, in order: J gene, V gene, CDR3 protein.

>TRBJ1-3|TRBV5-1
ASSLPSSGNTIY
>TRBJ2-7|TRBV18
ASSPPSSSSYEQY
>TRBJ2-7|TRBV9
ASSARQLPSYEQY
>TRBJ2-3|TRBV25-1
ASSEYQRGIPDTQY
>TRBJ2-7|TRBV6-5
ASSFPYEQY
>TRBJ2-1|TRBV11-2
ASSLLIEGNEQF
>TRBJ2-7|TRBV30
AWSFYSGSGEQY
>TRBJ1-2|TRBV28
ASSLLDRVTTGYT
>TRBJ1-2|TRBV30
AWNGERTANYGYT
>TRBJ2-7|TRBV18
ASSPSATGEQY
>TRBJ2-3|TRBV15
ATSRDRLVQSDTQY
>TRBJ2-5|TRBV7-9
ASSFIGEGEETQY
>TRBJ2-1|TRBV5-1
ASYTQSSYNEQF
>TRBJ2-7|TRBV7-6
ASSTTSGYSYEQY
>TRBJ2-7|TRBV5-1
ASSLIPGPYYEQY
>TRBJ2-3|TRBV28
ASSFLSTTRQGDTQY
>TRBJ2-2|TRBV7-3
ASSLTWTNTGELF
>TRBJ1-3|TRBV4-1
ASSQGRARGGLGNTIY
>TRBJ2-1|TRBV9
ASSSRRDHNEQF
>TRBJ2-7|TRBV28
ASSPLIIGRQLSYEQY
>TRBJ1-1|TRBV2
ASSLIRGTEAF
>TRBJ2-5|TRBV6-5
ASSFDRIGWY
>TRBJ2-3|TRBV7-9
ASSLARGGAWPDTQY
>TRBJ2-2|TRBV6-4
ASSDSTTGELF
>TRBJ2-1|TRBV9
ASSVGGLGTYNEQF
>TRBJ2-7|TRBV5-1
ASSSTGPRLVEQY
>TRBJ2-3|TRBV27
ASRRRDRDGDTQY
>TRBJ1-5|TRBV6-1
ASRMGGGVGQPQH